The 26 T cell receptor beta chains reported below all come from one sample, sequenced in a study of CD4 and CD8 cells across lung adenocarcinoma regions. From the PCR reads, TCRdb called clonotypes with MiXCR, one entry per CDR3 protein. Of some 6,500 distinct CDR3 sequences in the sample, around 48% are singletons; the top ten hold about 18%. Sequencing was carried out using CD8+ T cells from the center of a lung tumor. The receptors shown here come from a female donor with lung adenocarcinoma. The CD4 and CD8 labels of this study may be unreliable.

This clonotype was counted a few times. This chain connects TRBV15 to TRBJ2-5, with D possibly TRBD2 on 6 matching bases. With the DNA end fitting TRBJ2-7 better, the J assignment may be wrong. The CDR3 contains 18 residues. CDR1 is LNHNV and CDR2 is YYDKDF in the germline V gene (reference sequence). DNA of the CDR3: TGTGCCACCAGCAGCCGACGGCGGGGAGATCTTTCCAACTACGAGCAGTACTTC. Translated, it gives CATSSRRRGDLSNYEQYF.

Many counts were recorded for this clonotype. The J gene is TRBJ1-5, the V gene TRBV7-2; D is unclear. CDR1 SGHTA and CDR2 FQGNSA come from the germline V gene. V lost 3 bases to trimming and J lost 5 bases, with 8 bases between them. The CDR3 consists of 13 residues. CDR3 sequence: CASSFLIDQPQHF. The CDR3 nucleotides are TGTGCCAGCAGCTTTTTGATAGATCAGCCCCAGCATTTT.

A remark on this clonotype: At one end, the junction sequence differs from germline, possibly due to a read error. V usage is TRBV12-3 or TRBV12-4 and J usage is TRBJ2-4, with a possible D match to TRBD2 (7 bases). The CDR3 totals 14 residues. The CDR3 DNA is TGTGCCAGCAGTTTTGGGGGGGCGGGAGATGTCCAGTATTTC. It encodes CASSFGGAGDVQYF.

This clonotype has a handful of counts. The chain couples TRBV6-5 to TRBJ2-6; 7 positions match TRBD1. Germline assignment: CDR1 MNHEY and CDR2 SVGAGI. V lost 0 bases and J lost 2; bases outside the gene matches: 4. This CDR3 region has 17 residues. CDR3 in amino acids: CASSYSGTETGANVLTF. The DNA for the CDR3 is TGTGCCAGCAGTTACTCCGGGACAGAAACTGGGGCCAACGTCCTGACTTTC.

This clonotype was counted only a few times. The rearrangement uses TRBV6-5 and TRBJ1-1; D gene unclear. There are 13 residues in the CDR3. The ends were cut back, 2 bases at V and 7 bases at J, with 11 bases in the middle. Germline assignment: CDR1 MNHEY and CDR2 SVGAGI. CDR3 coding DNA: TGTGCCAGCAGTTACGCACCAGTTTTTGAAGCTTTCTTT. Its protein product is CASSYAPVFEAFF.

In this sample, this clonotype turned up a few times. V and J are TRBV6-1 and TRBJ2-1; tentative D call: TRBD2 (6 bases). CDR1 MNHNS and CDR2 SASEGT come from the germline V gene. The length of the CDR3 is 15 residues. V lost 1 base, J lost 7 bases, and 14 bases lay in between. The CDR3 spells CASSEVAESVNEQFF. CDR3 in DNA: TGTGCCAGCAGTGAAGTAGCGGAGTCCGTTAATGAGCAGTTCTTC.

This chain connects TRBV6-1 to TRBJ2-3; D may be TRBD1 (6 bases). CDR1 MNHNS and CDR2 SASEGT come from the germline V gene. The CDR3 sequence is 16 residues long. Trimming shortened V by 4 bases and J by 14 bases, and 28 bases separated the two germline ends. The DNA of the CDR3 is TGTGCCAGCAGTGTCCACGCGTCTTACGGGGCAGGGGCGCTGTATTTT. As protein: CASSVHASYGAGALYF.

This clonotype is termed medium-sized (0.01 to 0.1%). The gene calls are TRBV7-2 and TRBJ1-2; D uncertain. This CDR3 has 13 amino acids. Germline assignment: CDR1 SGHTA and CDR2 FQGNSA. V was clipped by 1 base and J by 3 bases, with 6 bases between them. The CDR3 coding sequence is TGTGCCAGCAGCTTAGACGTGGACTATGGCTACACCTTC. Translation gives CASSLDVDYGYTF.

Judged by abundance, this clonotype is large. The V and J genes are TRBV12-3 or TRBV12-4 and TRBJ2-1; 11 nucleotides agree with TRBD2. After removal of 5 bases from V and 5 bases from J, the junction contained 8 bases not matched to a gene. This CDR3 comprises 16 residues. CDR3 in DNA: TGTGCCAGCAGTCCCAGGGCTAGCGGGGGGCACAATGAGCAGTTCTTC. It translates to CASSPRASGGHNEQFF.

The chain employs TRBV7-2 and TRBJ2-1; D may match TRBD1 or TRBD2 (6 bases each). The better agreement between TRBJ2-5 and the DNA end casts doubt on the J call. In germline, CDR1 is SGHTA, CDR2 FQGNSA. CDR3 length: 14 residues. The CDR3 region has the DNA TGTGCGGGGACCGGGGGCGGTGACAAAGAGACCCAGTACTTC. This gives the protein CAGTGGGDKETQYF.

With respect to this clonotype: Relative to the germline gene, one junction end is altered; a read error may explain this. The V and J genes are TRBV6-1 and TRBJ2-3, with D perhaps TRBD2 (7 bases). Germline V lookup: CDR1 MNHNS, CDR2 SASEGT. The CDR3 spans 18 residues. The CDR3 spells CASSEGGGGGWDKDTQYF. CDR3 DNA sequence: TGTGCCAGCAGTGAAGGAGGGGGGGGGGGGTGGGACAAAGATACTCAGTATTTC.

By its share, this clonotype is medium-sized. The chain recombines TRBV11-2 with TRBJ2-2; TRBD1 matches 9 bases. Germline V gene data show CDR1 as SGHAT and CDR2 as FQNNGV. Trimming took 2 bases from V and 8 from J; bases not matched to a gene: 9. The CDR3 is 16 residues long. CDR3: CASSLRGTGIEGELFF. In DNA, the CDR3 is TGTGCCAGCAGCTTACGCGGGACAGGGATTGAGGGGGAGCTGTTTTTT.

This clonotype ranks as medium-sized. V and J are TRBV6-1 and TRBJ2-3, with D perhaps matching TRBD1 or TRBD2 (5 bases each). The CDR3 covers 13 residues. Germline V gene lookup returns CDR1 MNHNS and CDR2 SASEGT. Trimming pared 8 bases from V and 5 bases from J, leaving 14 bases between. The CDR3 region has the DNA TGTGCCAGCCGACGAGGGGCTGGAGATACGCAGTATTTT. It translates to CASRRGAGDTQYF.

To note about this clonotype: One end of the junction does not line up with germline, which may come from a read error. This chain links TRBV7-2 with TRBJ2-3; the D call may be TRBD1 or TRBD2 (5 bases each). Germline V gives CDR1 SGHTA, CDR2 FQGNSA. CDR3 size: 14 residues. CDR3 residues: CRSTGLGGKDTQYF. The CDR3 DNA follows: TGTCGCAGCACGGGGCTGGGTGGCAAAGACACGCAGTATTTC. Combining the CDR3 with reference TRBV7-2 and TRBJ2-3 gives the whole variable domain GAGVSQSPSNKVTEKGKDVELRCDPISGHTALYWYRQSLGQGLEFLIYFQGNSAPDKSGLPSDRFSAERTGGSVSTLTIQRTQQEDSAVYLCRSTGLGGKDTQYFGPGTRLTVL.

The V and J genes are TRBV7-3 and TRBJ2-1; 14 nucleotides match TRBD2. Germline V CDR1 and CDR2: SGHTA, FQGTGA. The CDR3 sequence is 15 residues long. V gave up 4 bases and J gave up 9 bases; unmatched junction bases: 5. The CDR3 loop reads CASSSGLAGAAEQFF. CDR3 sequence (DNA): TGTGCCAGCAGCTCGGGACTAGCGGGAGCGGCTGAGCAGTTCTTC.

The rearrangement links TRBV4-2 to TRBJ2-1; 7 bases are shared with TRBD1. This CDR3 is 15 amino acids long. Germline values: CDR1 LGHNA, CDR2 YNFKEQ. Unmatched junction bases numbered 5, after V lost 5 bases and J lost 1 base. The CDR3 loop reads CASSTDRRSYNEQFF. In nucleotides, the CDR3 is TGTGCCAGCAGCACGGACAGGCGGTCCTACAATGAGCAGTTCTTC.

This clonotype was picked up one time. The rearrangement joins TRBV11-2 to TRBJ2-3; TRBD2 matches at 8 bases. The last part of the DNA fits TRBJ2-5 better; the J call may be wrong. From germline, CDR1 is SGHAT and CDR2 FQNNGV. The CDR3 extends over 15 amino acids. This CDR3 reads CGAGFGGGALDTQYF. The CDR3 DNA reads TGTGGCGCGGGCTTCGGGGGGGGGGCTCTAGATACCCAGTACTTC.

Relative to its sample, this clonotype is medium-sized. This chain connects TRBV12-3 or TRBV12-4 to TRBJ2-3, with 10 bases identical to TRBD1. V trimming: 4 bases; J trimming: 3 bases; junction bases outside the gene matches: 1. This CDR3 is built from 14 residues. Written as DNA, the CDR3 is TGTGCCAGCAGTTCGGGACAGGGGACAGATACGCAGTATTTT. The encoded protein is CASSSGQGTDTQYF.

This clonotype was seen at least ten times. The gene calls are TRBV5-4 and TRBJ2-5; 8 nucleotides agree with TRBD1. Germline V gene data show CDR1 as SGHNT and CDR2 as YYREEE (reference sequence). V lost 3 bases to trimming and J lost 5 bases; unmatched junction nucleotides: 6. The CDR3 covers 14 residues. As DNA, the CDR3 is TGTGCCAGCAGCTCCCAGGGGGCTGAGGAGACCCAGTACTTC. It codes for CASSSQGAEETQYF.

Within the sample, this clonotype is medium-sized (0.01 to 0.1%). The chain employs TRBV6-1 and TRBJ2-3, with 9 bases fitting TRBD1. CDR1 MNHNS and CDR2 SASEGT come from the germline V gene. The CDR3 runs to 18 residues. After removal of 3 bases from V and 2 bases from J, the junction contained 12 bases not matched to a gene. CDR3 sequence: CASSDPAFTGGYTDTQYF. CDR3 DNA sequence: TGTGCCAGCAGTGACCCAGCCTTCACAGGGGGCTACACAGATACGCAGTATTTT.

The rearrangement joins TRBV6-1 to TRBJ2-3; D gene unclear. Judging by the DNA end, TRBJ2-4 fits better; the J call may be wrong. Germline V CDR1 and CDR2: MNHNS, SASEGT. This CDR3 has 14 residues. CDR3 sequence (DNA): TGTGCCAGCAAGCAACAGATCGGCACAGATATTCAGTACTTC. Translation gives CASKQQIGTDIQYF.

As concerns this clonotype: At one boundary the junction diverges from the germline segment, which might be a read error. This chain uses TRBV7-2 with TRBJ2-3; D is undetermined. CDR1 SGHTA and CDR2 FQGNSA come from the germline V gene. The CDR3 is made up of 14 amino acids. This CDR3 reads CASTWLGSTDTQYF. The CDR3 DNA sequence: TGTGCCAGCACCTGGCTGGGAAGCACAGATACGCAGTACTTT.

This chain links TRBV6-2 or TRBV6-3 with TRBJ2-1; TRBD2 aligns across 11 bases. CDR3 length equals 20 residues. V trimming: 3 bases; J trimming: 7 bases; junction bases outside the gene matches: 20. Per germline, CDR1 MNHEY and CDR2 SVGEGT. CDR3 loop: CASSYPGLADFSPARNEQFF. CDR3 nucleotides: TGTGCCAGCAGTTATCCGGGACTAGCGGATTTCTCCCCTGCACGAAATGAGCAGTTCTTC.

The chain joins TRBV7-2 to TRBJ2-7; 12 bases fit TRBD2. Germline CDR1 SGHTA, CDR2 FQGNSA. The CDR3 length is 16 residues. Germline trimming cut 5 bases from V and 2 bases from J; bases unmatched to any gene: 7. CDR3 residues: CASSKRLAGETYEQYF. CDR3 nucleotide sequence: TGTGCCAGCAGCAAACGACTAGCGGGGGAAACCTACGAGCAGTACTTC.

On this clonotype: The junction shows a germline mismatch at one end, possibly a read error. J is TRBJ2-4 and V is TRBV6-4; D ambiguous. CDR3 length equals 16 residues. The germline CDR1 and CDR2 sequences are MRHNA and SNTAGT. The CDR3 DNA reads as TGTGCCAGCAGTGTCTCGGGCCTGCCTGGCAAAAACACTCAGTATTTC. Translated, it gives CASSVSGLPGKNTQYF.

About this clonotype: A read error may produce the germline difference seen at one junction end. The CDR3 DNA reads TGTGCGGGCAGCGGGGGACGTGAGGTAGAGACGCAGTACTTC. Translating gives CAGSGGREVETQYF. The V call is TRBV7-2, the J call TRBJ2-5; 8 bases fit TRBD2. The germline V gene encodes CDR1 SGHTA and CDR2 FQGNSA. The CDR3 runs to 14 residues.